This record covers a single T cell receptor beta chain. V lost 4 bases to trimming and J lost 4 bases; unmatched junction nucleotides: 4. The CDR3 loop spans 15 amino acids. From germline, CDR1 is SGHTA and CDR2 FQGNSA. The data were taken from a study of patients and donors after allogeneic stem cell transplantation. TCRdb recomputed calls from the RT-PCR reads with MiXCR, one row per CDR3 protein. This sample carries about a million distinct CDR3 sequences, approximately 18% of them seen once, and the ten largest clones take roughly 6.4%. The chain links TRBV7-2 to TRBJ2-5; 12 positions agree with TRBD2. The receptor was derived from a human donor who was either an allogeneic HSCT recipient or a stem cell or donor lymphocyte infusion donor (not recorded which). It is not recorded whose cells these are; they may come from a transplant donor. The source material was blood, either unsorted or a sorted T cell fraction (not recorded which). The CDR3 loop reads CASSSSGGASETQYF. The CDR3 DNA sequence: TGTGCCAGCAGCTCTAGCGGGGGGGCCTCAGAGACCCAGTACTTC.